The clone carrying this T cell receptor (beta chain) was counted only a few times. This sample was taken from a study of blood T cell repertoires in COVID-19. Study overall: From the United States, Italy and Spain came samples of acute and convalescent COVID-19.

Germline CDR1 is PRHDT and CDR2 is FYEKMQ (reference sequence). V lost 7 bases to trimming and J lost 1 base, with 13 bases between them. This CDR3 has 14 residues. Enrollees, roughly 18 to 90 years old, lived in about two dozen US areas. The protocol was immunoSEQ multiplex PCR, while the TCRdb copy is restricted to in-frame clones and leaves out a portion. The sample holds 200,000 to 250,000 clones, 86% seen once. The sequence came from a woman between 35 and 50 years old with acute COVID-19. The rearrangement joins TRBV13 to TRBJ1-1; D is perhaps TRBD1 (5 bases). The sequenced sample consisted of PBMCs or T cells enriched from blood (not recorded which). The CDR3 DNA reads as TGTGCCAGCAAAACCCCGACAGAGAACACTGAAGCTTTCTTT. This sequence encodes CASKTPTENTEAFF.